Detailed here is one TCR beta chain. This sample was included in a study of memory CD4+ T cells and cytomegalovirus serostatus. At the level of the study: Of the healthy Belgian adults, several were CMV seropositive and 20 to 30 seronegative.

Profiling relied on immunoSEQ multiplex PCR, and the TCRdb table lists in-frame clones only, not all of them. The sample consists of roughly 67,000 clones, about 75% of them appearing once. Single viable CD3+CD4+CD8-CD45RO+ cells were sorted as the memory CD4+ T cells. Trimming took off 3 bases at V and 5 bases at J, with 19 bases between the two ends. This CDR3 comprises 16 residues. Germline lookup yields CDR1 SEHNR and CDR2 FQNEAQ (reference sequence). This clonotype was obtained from an adult in good health and CMV-seropositive. The sequenced sample was memory CD4+ T cells from blood. This chain joins TRBV7-9 and TRBJ1-2, with a tentative D call TRBD1 (6 bases). Here the CDR3 reads CASSFEALGQPYGYTF. For the CDR3, the DNA is TGTGCCAGCAGCTTCGAAGCCCTTGGACAGCCGTATGGCTACACCTTC.